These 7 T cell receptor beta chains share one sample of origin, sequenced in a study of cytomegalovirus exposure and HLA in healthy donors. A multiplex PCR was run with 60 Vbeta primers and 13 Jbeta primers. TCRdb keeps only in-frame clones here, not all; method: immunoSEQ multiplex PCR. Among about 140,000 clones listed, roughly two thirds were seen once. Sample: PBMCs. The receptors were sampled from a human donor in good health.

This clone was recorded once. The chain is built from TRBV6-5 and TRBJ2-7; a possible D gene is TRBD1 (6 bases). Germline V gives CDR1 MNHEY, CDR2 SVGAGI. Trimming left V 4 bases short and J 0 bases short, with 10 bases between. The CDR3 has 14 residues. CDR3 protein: CASSSDRTSYEQYF. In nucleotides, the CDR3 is TGTGCCAGCAGTTCCGACAGGACCTCCTACGAGCAGTACTTC.

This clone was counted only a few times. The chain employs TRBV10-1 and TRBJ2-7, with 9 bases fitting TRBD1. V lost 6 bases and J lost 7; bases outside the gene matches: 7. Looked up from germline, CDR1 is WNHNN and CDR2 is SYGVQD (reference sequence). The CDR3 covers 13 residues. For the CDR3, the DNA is TGCGCCAGCAGCCCCGGGACAGGGCGGGAGCAGTACTTC. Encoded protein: CASSPGTGREQYF.

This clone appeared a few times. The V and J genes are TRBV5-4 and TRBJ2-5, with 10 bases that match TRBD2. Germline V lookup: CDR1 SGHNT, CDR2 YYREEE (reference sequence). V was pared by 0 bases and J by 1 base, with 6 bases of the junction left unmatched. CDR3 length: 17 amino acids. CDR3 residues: CASSLEASGGSQETQYF. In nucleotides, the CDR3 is TGTGCCAGCAGCTTGGAGGCTAGCGGGGGCTCCCAAGAGACCCAGTACTTC.

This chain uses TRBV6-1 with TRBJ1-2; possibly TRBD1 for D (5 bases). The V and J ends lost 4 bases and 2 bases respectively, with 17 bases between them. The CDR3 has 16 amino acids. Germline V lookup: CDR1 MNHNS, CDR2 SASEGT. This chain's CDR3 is CASSAVGGGKNYGYTF. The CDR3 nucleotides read TGTGCCAGCAGTGCCGTGGGGGGTGGGAAGAACTATGGCTACACCTTC.

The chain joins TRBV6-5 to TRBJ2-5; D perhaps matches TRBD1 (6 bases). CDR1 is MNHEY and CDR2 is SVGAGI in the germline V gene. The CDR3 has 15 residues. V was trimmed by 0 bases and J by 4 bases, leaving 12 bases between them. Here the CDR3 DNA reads TGTGCCAGCAGTTACTCTGGGGGCGAGGGAGAGACCCAGTACTTC. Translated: CASSYSGGEGETQYF.

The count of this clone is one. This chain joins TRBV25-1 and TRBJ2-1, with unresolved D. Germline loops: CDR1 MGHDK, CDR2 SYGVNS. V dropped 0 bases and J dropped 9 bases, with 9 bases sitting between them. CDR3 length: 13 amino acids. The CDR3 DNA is TGTGCCAGCAGTGAATACTCGGGTGGTGAGCAGTTCTTC. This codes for CASSEYSGGEQFF.

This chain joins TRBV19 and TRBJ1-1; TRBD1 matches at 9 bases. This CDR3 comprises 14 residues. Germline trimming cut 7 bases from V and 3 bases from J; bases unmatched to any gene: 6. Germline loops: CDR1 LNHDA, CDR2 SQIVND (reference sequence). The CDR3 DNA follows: TGTGCCAGTATCCAACAGGGGGCTGACACTGAAGCTTTCTTT. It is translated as CASIQQGADTEAFF.